This T cell receptor (beta chain) was identified during a study of OX40 agonist ivuxolimab in advanced cancers. Sequencing used immunoSEQ multiplex PCR; TCRdb keeps in-frame clones, though not all of them. Here the sample spans about 96,000 clones, less than 95% being singletons. This clone was seen only once. Germline CDR1 is GTSNPN and CDR2 is SVGIG (reference sequence). The length of the CDR3 is 14 residues. Germline trimming cut 3 bases from V and 0 bases from J; bases unmatched to any gene: 4. The sequence came from an adult with an advanced solid tumor such as melanoma, head and neck, liver or kidney cancer. The sequencing used CD4+ or CD8+ T cells sorted from blood, collected in a trial of the OX40 agonist ivuxolimab. V usage is TRBV30 and J usage is TRBJ1-1; TRBD1 matches at 7 bases. Written as DNA, the CDR3 is TGTGCCTGGAGAAGGGGACAGATGAACACTGAAGCTTTCTTT. Translation gives CAWRRGQMNTEAFF. Drawing the rest from reference TRBV30 and TRBJ1-1, the complete variable domain is SQTIHQWPATLVQPVGSPLSLECTVEGTSNPNLYWYRQAAGRGLQLLFYSVGIGQISSEVPQNLSASRPQDRQFILSSKKLLLSDSGFYLCAWRRGQMNTEAFFGQGTRLTVV.